These T cell receptor beta chains were read from a single sample in a study of blood T cells in healthy people across ages. From the 5' RACE reads, TCRdb called clonotypes with MiXCR, one entry per CDR3 protein. The repertoire holds about 640,000 distinct CDR3 sequences, roughly 58% seen once, with about two fifths in the top ten. The sample comprised blood. These receptors all stem from a man between 60 and 70 years old in good health. Each CDR3 is given with its conserved first and last residue. D genes are given only for firm matches. Clone size is shown for a subset of rows, as once, few, many or a class of expanded clone.

v_call	d_call	clone_size	j_call	cdr3_aa	cdr3_nt
TRBV6-5	TRBD1	-	TRBJ1-2	CASRETGLVYGYTF	TGTGCCAGCAGAGAGACAGGGTTGGTCTATGGCTACACCTTC
TRBV12-3/TRBV12-4	TRBD1	-	TRBJ2-3	CASSFRTGRDTQYF	TGTGCCAGCAGTTTCAGGACAGGGAGGGATACGCAGTATTTT
TRBV9	TRBD2	-	TRBJ2-7	CASSAGLAGPYEQYF	TGTGCCAGCAGCGCGGGACTAGCTGGACCGTACGAGCAGTACTTC
TRBV27	-	-	TRBJ1-5	CASSFSNQPQHF	TGTGCCAGCAGTTTTAGCAATCAGCCCCAGCATTTT
TRBV10-1	TRBD1	-	TRBJ2-3	CASSEQGSRTDTQYF	TGCGCCAGCTCGGAACAGGGGTCTCGCACAGATACGCAGTATTTT
TRBV7-9	-	once	TRBJ1-6	CASSKRPDTYNSPPHF	TGTGCCAGCAGCAAAAGGCCGGACACCTATAATTCACCCCCCCACTTT
TRBV12-3/TRBV12-4	-	-	TRBJ2-3	CACSFGVTADTQYF	TGTGCCTGCAGTTTCGGGGTGACAGCAGATACGCAGTATTTT
TRBV4-3	-	-	TRBJ2-4	CASSQETEPNIQYF	TGCGCCAGCAGCCAAGAAACCGAACCAAACATTCAGTACTTC
TRBV11-2	-	-	TRBJ2-1	CASSLGRGLNEQFF	TGTGCCAGCAGCTTAGGGAGGGGGCTCAATGAGCAGTTCTTC
TRBV6-1	-	-	TRBJ2-1	CASRAVGFNEQFF	TGTGCCAGCAGGGCTGTGGGGTTTAATGAGCAGTTCTTC
TRBV27	-	-	TRBJ1-2	CASSPPGQRYGYTF	TGTGCCAGCAGTCCTCCTGGGCAGCGTTATGGCTACACCTTC
TRBV29-1	-	few	TRBJ2-7	CSVGRGDEQYF	TGCAGCGTTGGACGAGGGGACGAGCAGTACTTC
TRBV7-2	TRBD2	-	TRBJ2-5	CASSLEAGMETQYF	TGTGCCAGCAGCTTAGAAGCGGGGATGGAGACCCAGTACTTC
TRBV20-1	-	few	TRBJ2-5	CSASSVVIETQYF	TGCAGTGCTTCTAGCGTTGTTATCGAGACCCAGTACTTC
TRBV25-1	-	once	TRBJ2-4	CASSEPGAKNIQYF	TGTGCCAGCAGTGAGCCAGGAGCCAAAAACATTCAGTACTTC
TRBV11-2	-	-	TRBJ1-5	CASSLGRYQPQHF	TGTGCCAGCAGCTTAGGCAGGTACCAGCCCCAGCATTTT
TRBV12-3/TRBV12-4	-	few	TRBJ2-1	CASIQYNEQFF	TGTGCCAGCATCCAGTACAATGAGCAGTTCTTC
TRBV11-2	-	-	TRBJ1-2	CASAWDRRGGYTF	TGTGCCAGCGCGTGGGACCGTCGGGGCGGCTACACCTTC
TRBV11-3	-	-	TRBJ2-3	CASSKEDTQYF	TGTGCCAGCAGCAAAGAGGATACGCAGTATTTT
TRBV6-5	-	few	TRBJ2-1	CASSYSYGVNEQFF	TGTGCCAGCAGTTACTCGTATGGGGTCAATGAGCAGTTCTTC
TRBV6-1	TRBD1	-	TRBJ2-7	CASSRDRGSSYEQYF	TGTGCCAGCAGTAGAGACAGGGGAAGCTCCTACGAGCAGTACTTC
TRBV29-1	-	-	TRBJ2-1	CSAESWNEQFF	TGCAGCGCTGAAAGTTGGAATGAGCAGTTCTTC